The 2 T cell receptor beta chains below all came from one sample that was sequenced in a study of T-cell memory formation after mild COVID-19 (dated by TCRdb to about 2021). Library preparation was by 5' RACE. Sequencing relied on an Illumina NovaSeq 6000. The public reads were run again by TCRdb, first through fastp at Q25 and then through MiXCR, and only productive beta chains were kept. Each record represents a unique CDR3 protein, reported with the most common genes and DNA among its rows. In this sample the table shows about 560,000 distinct CDR3 sequences, approximately 15% of which occur a single time. Approximately 8.1% of the sample comes from the top ten. Specimen: PBMCs or a T cell subset sorted from them (not recorded which). The receptors derive from an adult woman who had mild COVID-19 (a few samples of this study predate the infection). The sample titles of this study are shuffled in the database, so cell type and time point are left out; the donor was told from shared clones.

The chain carries TRBV20-1 and TRBJ1-4; no clear D gene. CDR1 is DFQATT and CDR2 is SNEGSKA in the germline V gene (reference sequence). V shed 4 bases and J shed 0 bases, with 9 bases lying between them. There are 14 residues in the CDR3. CDR3 nucleotide sequence: TGCAGTGCTAAGGACTCCACAACTAATGAAAAACTGTTTTTT. Its protein product is CSAKDSTTNEKLFF.

This clonotype came up a few times. The rearrangement joins TRBV5-5 to TRBJ2-7; 9 nucleotides agree with TRBD1. The J segment lost 4 bases and the V segment lost 4 bases, leaving 6 bases of the junction unmatched. The length of the CDR3 is 14 residues. The germline gives CDR1 SGHKS, CDR2 YYEKEE (reference sequence). The CDR3 DNA reads as TGTGCCAGCAGCGTGAGGACAGGGGAATACGAGCAGTACTTC. It codes for CASSVRTGEYEQYF.